What follows describes a single T cell receptor beta chain. What it binds is unknown. CDR3 length: 17 amino acids. V lost 4 bases to trimming and J lost 2 bases; unmatched junction nucleotides: 6. CDR1 and CDR2 (germline): SGDLS, YYNGEE. A quantity of roughly 0.5 to 1 ug RNA underwent reverse transcription using random hexamers. Each CDR3 protein gets one entry after TCRdb re-called the immunoSEQ multiplex PCR reads with MiXCR. The table shows about 100,000 distinct CDR3 sequences, with 95% occurring only once. The record originates from a study of CD8 T cells in Susac syndrome. The study, taken as a whole, reports: Maximal CD8+ clonal expansion in Susac was observed within TEMRA cells and among active patients.

The rearrangement joins TRBV9 to TRBJ2-2, with 12 bases fitting TRBD2. The material sequenced was CD8+ T cells from PBMCs. This sequence originates from a human donor with Susac syndrome. The CDR3 DNA reads TGTGCCAGCAGCAAGACTAGCGGGGGCCGAAACACCGGGGAGCTGTTTTTT. This codes for CASSKTSGGRNTGELFF.